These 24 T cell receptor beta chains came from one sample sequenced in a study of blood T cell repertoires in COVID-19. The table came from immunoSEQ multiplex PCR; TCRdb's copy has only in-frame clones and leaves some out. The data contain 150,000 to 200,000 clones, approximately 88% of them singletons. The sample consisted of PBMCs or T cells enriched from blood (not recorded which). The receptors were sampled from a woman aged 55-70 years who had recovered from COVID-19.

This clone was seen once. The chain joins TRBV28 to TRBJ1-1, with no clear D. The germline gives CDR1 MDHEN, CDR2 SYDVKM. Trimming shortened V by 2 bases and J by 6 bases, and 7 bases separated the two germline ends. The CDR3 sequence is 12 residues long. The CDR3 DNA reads TGTGCCAGCAGTTTACAGGTTTCTGAAGCTTTCTTT. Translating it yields CASSLQVSEAFF. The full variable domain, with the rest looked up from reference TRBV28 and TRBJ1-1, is DVKVTQSSRYLVKRTGEKVFLECVQDMDHENMFWYRQDPGLGLRLIYFSYDVKMKEKGDIPEGYSVSREKKERFSLILESASTNQTSMYLCASSLQVSEAFFGQGTRLTVV.

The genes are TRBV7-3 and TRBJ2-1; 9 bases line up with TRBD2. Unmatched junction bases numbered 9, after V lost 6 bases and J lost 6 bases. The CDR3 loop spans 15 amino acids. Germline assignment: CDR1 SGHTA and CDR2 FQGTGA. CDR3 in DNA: TGTGCCAGCAGTCCCCAGAAGACTAGCGGCAATGAGCAGTTCTTC. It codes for CASSPQKTSGNEQFF.

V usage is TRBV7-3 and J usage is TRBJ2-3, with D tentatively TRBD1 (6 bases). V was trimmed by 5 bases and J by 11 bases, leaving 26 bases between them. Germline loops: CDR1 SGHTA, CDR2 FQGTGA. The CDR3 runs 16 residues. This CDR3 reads CASSLIPLQGAGRQYF. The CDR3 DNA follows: TGTGCCAGCAGCCTTATCCCCCTACAGGGTGCGGGTAGGCAGTATTTT.

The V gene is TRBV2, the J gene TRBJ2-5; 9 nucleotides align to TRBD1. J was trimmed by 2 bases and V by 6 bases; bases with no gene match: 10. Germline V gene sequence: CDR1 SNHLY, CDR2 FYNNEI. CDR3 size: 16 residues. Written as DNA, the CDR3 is TGTGCCAGCAGGCCCGGGACAGGGAGGGGACAAGAGACCCAGTACTTC. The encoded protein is CASRPGTGRGQETQYF. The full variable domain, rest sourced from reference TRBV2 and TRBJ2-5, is EPEVTQTPSHQVTQMGQEVILRCVPISNHLYFYWYRQILGQKVEFLVSFYNNEISEKSEIFDDQFSVERPDGSNFTLKIRSTKLEDSAMYFCASRPGTGRGQETQYFGPGTRLLVL.

CDR3 sequence (DNA): TGTGCCAGCAGCGACGACAGGGGGCCCGATACGCAGTATTTT. Protein: CASSDDRGPDTQYF. The chain has TRBV7-9 and TRBJ2-3, with 10 positions matching TRBD1. V shed 5 bases and J 6 bases; nucleotides not matched to a gene: 5. This CDR3 region has 14 residues. Germline CDR1 SEHNR, CDR2 FQNEAQ (reference sequence).

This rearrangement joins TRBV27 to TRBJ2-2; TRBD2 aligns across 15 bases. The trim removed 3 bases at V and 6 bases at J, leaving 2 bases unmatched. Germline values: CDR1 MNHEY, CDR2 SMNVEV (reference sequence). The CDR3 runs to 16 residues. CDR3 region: CASSFRTSGRAGELFF. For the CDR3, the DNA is TGTGCCAGCAGTTTTCGGACTAGCGGGAGGGCCGGGGAGCTGTTTTTT.

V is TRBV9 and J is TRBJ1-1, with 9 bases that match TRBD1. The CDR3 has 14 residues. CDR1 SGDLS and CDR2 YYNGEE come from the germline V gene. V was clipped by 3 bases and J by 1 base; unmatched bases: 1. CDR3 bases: TGTGCCAGCAGCGAGGGACAGGGGAACACTGAAGCTTTCTTT. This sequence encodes CASSEGQGNTEAFF.

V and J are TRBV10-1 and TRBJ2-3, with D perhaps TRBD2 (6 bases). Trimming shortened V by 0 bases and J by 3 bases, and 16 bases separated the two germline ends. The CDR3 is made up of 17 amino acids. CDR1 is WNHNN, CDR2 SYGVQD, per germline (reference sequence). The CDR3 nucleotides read TGCGCCAGCAGTGAGTCGATCAGGGACTGGGGAACAGATACGCAGTATTTT. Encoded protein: CASSESIRDWGTDTQYF.

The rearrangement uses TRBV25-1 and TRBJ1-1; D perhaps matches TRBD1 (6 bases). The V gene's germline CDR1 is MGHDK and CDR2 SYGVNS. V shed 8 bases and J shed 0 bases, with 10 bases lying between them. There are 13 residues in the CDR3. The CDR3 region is CASRTGMNTEAFF. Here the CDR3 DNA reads TGTGCCAGCCGTACAGGGATGAACACTGAAGCTTTCTTT. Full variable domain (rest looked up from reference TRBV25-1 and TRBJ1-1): EADIYQTPRYLVIGTGKKITLECSQTMGHDKMYWYQQDPGMELHLIHYSYGVNSTEKGDLSSESTVSRIRTEHFPLTLESARPSHTSQYLCASRTGMNTEAFFGQGTRLTVV.

The CDR3 region has the DNA TGTGCAGAGAAGGGGTTTCAGCCCCAGCATTTT. The encoded protein is CAEKGFQPQHF. This chain links TRBV12-2 with TRBJ1-5; the table's TRBD1 call for D was not verified on the DNA. TRBV12-2 has pseudogene status. The CDR3 consists of 11 residues.

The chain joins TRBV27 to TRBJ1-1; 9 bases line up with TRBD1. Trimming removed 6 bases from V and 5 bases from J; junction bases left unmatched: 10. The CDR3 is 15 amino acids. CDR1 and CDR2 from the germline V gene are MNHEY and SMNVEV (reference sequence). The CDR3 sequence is CASSPDRGFVTEAFF. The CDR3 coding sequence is TGTGCCAGCAGCCCCGACAGGGGGTTTGTGACTGAAGCTTTCTTT.

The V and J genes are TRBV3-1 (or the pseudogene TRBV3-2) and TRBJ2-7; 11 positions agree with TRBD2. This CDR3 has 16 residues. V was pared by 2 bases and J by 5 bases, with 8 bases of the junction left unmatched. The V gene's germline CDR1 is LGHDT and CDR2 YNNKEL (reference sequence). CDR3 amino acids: CASSQPLAGVGNEQYF. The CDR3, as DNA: TGTGCCAGCAGCCAACCACTAGCGGGAGTGGGCAACGAGCAGTACTTC.

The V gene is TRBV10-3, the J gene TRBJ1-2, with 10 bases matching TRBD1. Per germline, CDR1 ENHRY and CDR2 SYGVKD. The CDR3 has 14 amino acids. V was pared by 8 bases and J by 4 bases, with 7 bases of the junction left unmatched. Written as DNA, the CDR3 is TGTGCCATCCGACAGGGGGCTGGTGGCTATGGCTACACCTTC. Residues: CAIRQGAGGYGYTF.

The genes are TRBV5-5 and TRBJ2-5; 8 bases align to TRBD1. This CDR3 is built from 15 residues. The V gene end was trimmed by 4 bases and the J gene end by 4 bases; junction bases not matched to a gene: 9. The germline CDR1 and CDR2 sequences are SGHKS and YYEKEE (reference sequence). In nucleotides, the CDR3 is TGTGCCAGCAGCCCAAGACAGGGGTGGGGAGAGACCCAGTACTTC. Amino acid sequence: CASSPRQGWGETQYF.

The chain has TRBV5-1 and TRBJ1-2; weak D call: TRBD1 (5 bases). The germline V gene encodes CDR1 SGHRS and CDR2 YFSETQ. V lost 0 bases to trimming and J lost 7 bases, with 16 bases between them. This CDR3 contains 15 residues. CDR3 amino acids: CASSLEWRGTGGYTF. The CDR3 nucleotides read TGCGCCAGCAGCTTGGAATGGCGCGGGACTGGTGGCTACACCTTC.

CDR3 amino acids: CASSPPQSSNGYTF. DNA for the CDR3: TGTGCCAGCAGTCCTCCACAGTCCTCTAATGGCTACACCTTC. The V gene is TRBV28, the J gene TRBJ1-2; D not resolved. The germline V gene encodes CDR1 MDHEN and CDR2 SYDVKM. The CDR3 is 14 amino acids. V gave up 5 bases and J gave up 6 bases, with 16 bases separating them.

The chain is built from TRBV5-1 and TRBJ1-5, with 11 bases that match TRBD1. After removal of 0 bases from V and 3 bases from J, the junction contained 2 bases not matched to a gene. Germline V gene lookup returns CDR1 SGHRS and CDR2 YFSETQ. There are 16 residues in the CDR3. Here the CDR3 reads CASSLGGQGDNQPQHF. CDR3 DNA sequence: TGCGCCAGCAGCTTGGGGGGACAGGGGGACAATCAGCCCCAGCATTTT.

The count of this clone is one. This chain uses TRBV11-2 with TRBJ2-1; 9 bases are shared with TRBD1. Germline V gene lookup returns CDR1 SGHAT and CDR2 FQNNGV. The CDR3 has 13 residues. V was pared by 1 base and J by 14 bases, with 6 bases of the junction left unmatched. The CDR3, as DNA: TGTGCCAGCAGCTTAGGGGGGACAGGGCGAGAGTTCTTC. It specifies CASSLGGTGREFF.

DNA for the CDR3: TGCGCCAGCAGTGAAACTCGGACAGGAACCTACAATGAGCAGTTCTTC. This gives the protein CASSETRTGTYNEQFF. The V call is TRBV10-2, the J call TRBJ2-1, with 7 bases identical to TRBD1. The germline CDR1 and CDR2 sequences are WSHSY and SAAADI. The V segment lost 3 bases and the J segment 2 bases; nucleotides outside the gene matches: 7. The CDR3 consists of 16 residues.

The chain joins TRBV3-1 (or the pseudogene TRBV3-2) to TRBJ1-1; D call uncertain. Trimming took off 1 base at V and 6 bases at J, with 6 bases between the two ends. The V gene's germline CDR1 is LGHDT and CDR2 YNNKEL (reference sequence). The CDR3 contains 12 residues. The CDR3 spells CASSQVSAEAFF. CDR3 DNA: TGTGCCAGCAGCCAAGTATCCGCTGAAGCTTTCTTT.

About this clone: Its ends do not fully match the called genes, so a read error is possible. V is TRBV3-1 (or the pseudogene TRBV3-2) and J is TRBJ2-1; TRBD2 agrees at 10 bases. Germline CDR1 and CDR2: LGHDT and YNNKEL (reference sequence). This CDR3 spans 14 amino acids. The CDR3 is CASSQAGGWNEQFF. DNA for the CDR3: TGTGCCAGCAGTCAAGCGGGGGGGTGGAATGAGCAGTTCTTC.

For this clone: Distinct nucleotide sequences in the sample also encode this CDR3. In DNA form, the CDR3 reads TGTGCCAGCAGTCTGGACAGGGGTTATGGCTACACCTTC. This translates into CASSLDRGYGYTF. V usage is TRBV12-3 or TRBV12-4 and J usage is TRBJ1-2; TRBD1 matches 9 bases. This CDR3 is built from 13 residues. With V trimmed by 5 bases and J by 5 bases, 3 bases remained unmatched.

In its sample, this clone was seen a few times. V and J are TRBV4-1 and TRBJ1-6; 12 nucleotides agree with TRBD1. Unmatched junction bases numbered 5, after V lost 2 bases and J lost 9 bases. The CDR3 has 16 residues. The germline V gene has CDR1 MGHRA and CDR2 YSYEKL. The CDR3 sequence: CASSQFGTGGSSPLHF. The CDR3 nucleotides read TGCGCCAGCAGCCAATTCGGGACAGGGGGCAGTTCACCCCTCCACTTT.

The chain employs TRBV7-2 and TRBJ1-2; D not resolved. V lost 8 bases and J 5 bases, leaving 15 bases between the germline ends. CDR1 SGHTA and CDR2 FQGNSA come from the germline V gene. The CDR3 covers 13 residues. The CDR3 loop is CASGYGQFYGYTF. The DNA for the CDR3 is TGTGCCAGCGGCTATGGGCAGTTTTATGGCTACACCTTC.